The text below deals with one TCR beta chain. This sample was included in a study of blood T cell repertoires in COVID-19. The overall study: Material from acute and convalescent COVID-19 was sourced from the United States, Italy and Spain. The analysed material was cDNA or gDNA that came from T cells, B-cell-depleted T cells, or PBMCs.

Sequenced by immunoSEQ multiplex PCR; TCRdb stores in-frame clones only, minus some. The repertoire has 180,000 or so clones, around 76% of them found once; the top ten carry 8.6%. Germline V gene sequence: CDR1 SNHLY, CDR2 FYNNEI. J gave up 1 base and V 5 bases, and 6 bases lay outside the gene matches. This CDR3 is built from 15 residues. Sequenced: peripheral blood. The source is a woman between 50 and 59 years old with active or convalescent COVID-19. The chain employs TRBV2 and TRBJ1-1, with 8 bases aligning to TRBD1. The CDR3 loop is CASSRDRLGNTEAFF. DNA of the CDR3: TGTGCCAGCAGTAGGGACAGGCTGGGGAACACTGAAGCTTTCTTT.